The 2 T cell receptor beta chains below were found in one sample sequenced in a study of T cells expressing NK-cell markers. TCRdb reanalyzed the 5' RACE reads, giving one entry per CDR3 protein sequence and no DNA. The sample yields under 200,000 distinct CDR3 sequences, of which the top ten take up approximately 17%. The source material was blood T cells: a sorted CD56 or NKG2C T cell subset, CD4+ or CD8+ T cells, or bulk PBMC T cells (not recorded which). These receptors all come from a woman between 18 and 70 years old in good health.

CDR3 protein: CASSLMDRRTYNEQFF. The chain joins TRBV5-1 to TRBJ2-1. In germline, CDR1 is SGHRS, CDR2 YFSETQ. The CDR3 consists of 16 residues.

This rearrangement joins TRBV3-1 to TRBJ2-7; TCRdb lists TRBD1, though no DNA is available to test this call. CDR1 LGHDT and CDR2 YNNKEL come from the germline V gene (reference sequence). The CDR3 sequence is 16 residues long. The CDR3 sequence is CASSQSGTGSPYEQYF.